This T cell receptor beta chain came from a study of cytomegalovirus exposure and HLA in healthy donors. Per germline, CDR1 LGHNA and CDR2 YSLEER. This CDR3 spans 17 amino acids. V gave up 1 base and J gave up 0 bases, with 16 bases separating them. The PCR made use of 60 Vbeta and 13 Jbeta primers. Data came from immunoSEQ multiplex PCR; TCRdb stores just in-frame clones and leaves some out. This table has fewer than 200,000 clones, 76% appearing once. This sequence joins TRBV4-3 and TRBJ2-7; D is possibly TRBD2 (5 bases). Sequencing was carried out using PBMCs. This TCR was sampled from a female donor in good health and CMV-seronegative. CDR3 sequence reads: CASSQGVGGGSSYEQYF. The CDR3 DNA reads TGCGCCAGCAGCCAAGGGGTCGGCGGAGGAAGCTCCTACGAGCAGTACTTC.